This TCR beta chain emerged from a study of T cell responses to AZD1222 COVID-19 vaccine (dated by TCRdb to about 2021). Describing the broader study: TCR sequencing covered 230 or so trial participants: 200 to 220 given two doses of AZD1222 and 26 given two doses of MenACWY control vaccine. Enrollment into the trials was organized by age into subgroups of 18-55, 56-69 and 70-plus years, and those subgroups contained roughly 150, 30 and 60 TCR-sequenced participants, respectively.

The time point label of this sample denotes: about 28 days (+/-7) after the second vaccine dose. Because spike-specific TCR depth and breadth did not differ between the two schedules, AZD1222 recipients who got a second dose at roughly 4 weeks were pooled with those who got a second dose at roughly 12 weeks. Samples from vaccinated people were obtained from the UK trials COV001 and COV002, which included a single-blind randomized controlled phase 2/3 trial of AZD1222 (ChAdOx1 nCoV-19) in healthy adults. For TCRbeta chain sequencing, PBMC samples were collected from trial participants at day 0 and at day 28 after the second dose. What the research found in general, with its limitations: Because no day 14 peak-response samples were available, the repertoires could be characterized only after the peak T cell response. Most participants were white British and females outnumbered males, and the authors suggested that clonal diversity may have been underestimated. Nearly half of unique spike-specific TCRs reportedly recognized epitopes outside regions mutated in the B.1.351 and B.1.1.7 variants. In the small 56-69-year group, the increase in depth fell short of significance, most likely because of low power. Vaccine-associated CD4 TCRs spanned the whole spike protein, with dominant responses in regions 160-218 and 743-854. After two AZD1222 doses, spike-specific TCR breadth and depth were significantly higher than at day 0 and than in MenACWY recipients. Only six AZD1222 recipients were SARS-CoV-2 seropositive at baseline, limiting conclusions about previously exposed vaccinees.

As regards this clone: The clone's antigen remains unknown. No base quality information exists; no much larger clone differs at one position.

The CDR3 regions of human TCRbeta chains were analyzed by immunosequencing. In the paper's pipeline: TCRs in the repertoires were matched against a reference library of SARS-CoV-2-specific TCRs that had been generated with the MIRA antigen-specificity platform. Breadth was defined as the fraction of unique TCRs that were SARS-CoV-2-associated. Depth was defined as the fraction of total T cells that were SARS-CoV-2-associated. Using the MIRA data, each spike-specific TCR was assigned both to the spike region to which the TCR was reactive and to a CD4 or CD8 class. Log10-transformed breadth and depth values were compared by one-way ANOVA with Sidak's multiple comparisons tests. What TCRdb holds here is the immuneACCESS table cut down to in-frame rearrangements. Part of the clones is not present; checked against another copy, under half of the missing clones reflect an unresolved V gene, and the others are unexplained. V, J and clone size reflect that table, while D and trimming were determined from the DNA. This sample comprises fewer than 100,000 clones, 87% of them detected only once. The top ten constitute 11% of the sample.

This material consisted of peripheral blood, taken 28 days after the second AZD1222 dose. The receptor's source is an adult who received the AZD1222 COVID-19 vaccine.

The nucleotide sequence is TGCGCCAGCAGCTTGGCCCCAGGGTCGGGTGAAAAACTGTTTTTT. Its product reads: CASSLAPGSGEKLFF. The chain joins TRBV5-1 to TRBJ1-4; a weak D assignment points to TRBD1 (5 bases agree). V gives up 0 bases and J gives up 7 bases, and the segment between their germline ends measures 13 bases. Spanning cysteine to phenylalanine, the CDR3 consists of 15 amino acids. Just the 45-base CDR3 DNA is kept, in frame starting at base 1. Based on the germline V gene, the CDR1 and CDR2 sequences are SGHRS and YFSETQ.